This TCR beta chain was captured in a study of blood T cell repertoires in COVID-19. The V gene lost 6 bases and the J gene lost 4 bases, with 13 bases spanning the gap. The germline gives CDR1 SGHVS, CDR2 FQNEAQ. The CDR3 totals 14 residues. The repertoire was sequenced with immunoSEQ multiplex PCR; TCRdb's copy has only in-frame clones and lacks some. The repertoire includes about 390,000 clones, approximately 90% of them detected once, and approximately 10% sits in the top ten. Grouping used clinical history reported by participants in a survey and questionnaire. This sequence was found in a woman in her forties or fifties who had recovered from COVID-19. J is TRBJ1-5 and V is TRBV7-8, with D maybe TRBD1 (5 bases). Sequenced: PBMCs or T cells enriched from blood (not recorded which). The CDR3 DNA sequence: TGTGCCAGCAGACCGTTGGGGGGGAATCAGCCCCAGCATTTT. Its protein is CASRPLGGNQPQHF.